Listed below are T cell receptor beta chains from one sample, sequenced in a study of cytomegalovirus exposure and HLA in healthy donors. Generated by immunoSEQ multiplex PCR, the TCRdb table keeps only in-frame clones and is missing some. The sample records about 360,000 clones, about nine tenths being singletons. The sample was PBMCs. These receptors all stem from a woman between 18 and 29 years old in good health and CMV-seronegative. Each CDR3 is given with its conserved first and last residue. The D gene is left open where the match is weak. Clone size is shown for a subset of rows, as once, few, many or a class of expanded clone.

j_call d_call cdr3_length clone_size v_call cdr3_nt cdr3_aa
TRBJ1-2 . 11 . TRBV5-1 TGCGCCAGCAGCTTGGACAGATACTACACCTTC CASSLDRYYTF
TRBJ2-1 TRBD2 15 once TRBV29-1 TGCAGCGTCGGAACGGGACTAGCGGGAGGAGGTGAGCAGTTCTTC CSVGTGLAGGGEQFF
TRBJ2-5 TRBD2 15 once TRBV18 TGTGCCAGCTCACGAAACAGCGGGGGGCAAGAGACCCAGTACTTC CASSRNSGGQETQYF
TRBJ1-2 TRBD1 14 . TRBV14 TGTGCCAGCAGCCAATCGACAGGGCCCTATGGCTACACCTTC CASSQSTGPYGYTF
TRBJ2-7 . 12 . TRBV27 TGTGCCAGCAGTACTCTGGAGGGAGAGCAGTACTTC CASSTLEGEQYF
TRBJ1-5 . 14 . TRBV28 TGTGCCAGCAGTTTTCGGGGTTCTCATCAGCCCCAGCATTTT CASSFRGSHQPQHF
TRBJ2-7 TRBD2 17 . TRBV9 TGTGCCAGCAGCGTAGGAGCTGGGCTAGCGGGAGCCTACGAGCAGTACTTC CASSVGAGLAGAYEQYF
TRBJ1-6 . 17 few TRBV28 TGTGCCAGCAGCTCCCCCGGACAGTACGCCTATAATTCACCCCTCCACTTT CASSSPGQYAYNSPLHF
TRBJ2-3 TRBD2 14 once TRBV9 TGTGCCAGCAGCTTCGGACTAGCGACAGATACGCAGTATTTT CASSFGLATDTQYF
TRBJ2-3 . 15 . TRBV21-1 TGTGCCAGCAACCGGACTAGCGGGGACACAGATACGCAGTATTTT CASNRTSGDTDTQYF
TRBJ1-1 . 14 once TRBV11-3 TGTGCCAGCAGCTACTCAGGTGGTGAGACTGAAGCTTTCTTT CASSYSGGETEAFF
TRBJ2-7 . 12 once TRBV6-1 TGTGCCAGCAGTGAAGTCGGGTACGAGCAGTACTTC CASSEVGYEQYF
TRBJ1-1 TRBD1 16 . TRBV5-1 TGCGCCAGCAGCCCCACCGGGACAGGGATGAACACTGAAGCTTTCTTT CASSPTGTGMNTEAFF
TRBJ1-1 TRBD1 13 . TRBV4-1 TGCGCCAGCAGCGACAGGGTGAACACTGAAGCTTTCTTT CASSDRVNTEAFF
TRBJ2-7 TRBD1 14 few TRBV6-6 TGTGCCAGCAGTCAGCCGGGACAGGGCTACGAGCAGTACTTC CASSQPGQGYEQYF
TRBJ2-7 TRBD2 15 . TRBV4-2 TGTGCCAGCAGCCAAGTACAGCGGGGGGCGGACGAGCAGTACTTC CASSQVQRGADEQYF
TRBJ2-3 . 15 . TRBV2 TGTGCCAGCAGTGAAGAGAGAGTACGCACAGATACGCAGTATTTT CASSEERVRTDTQYF
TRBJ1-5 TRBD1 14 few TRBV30 TGTGCCTGGAGTGGGGACAGGGAGGGTCAGCCCCAGCATTTT CAWSGDREGQPQHF
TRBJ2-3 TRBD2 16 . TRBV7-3 TGTGCCAGCAGCTTAACGGGGAGGGGTCGGACAGATACGCAGTATTTT CASSLTGRGRTDTQYF
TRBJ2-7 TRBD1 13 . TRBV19 TGTGCCAGTAGTATTCAGGGGGACGCGCGGCAGTACTTC CASSIQGDARQYF
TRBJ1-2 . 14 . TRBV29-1 TGCAGCGTTGTGGGGGGGGCGCTTGGCTATGGCTACACCTTC CSVVGGALGYGYTF
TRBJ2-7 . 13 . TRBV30 TGTGCCTGGTCGGTAGGGAGTAACTACGAGCAGTACTTC CAWSVGSNYEQYF
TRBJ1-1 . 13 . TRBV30 TGTGCCTGGCGAGGCCGTTGGGACACTGAAGCTTTCTTT CAWRGRWDTEAFF
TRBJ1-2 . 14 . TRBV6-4 TGTGCCAGCAGTGAGGGAGAGAGCACCTATGGCTACACCTTC CASSEGESTYGYTF
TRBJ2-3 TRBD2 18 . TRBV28 TGTGCCAGCAGTTTAGACGAACTAGGACTAGCGGGAGTGGGTGCGCAGTATTTT CASSLDELGLAGVGAQYF
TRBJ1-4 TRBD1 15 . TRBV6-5 TGTGCCAGCAGTTACTCAGGGGGCTTCGCGGGAAAACTGTTTTTT CASSYSGGFAGKLFF
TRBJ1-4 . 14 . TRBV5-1 TGCGCCAGCAGCTGGAGTGCAACTAATGAAAAACTGTTTTTT CASSWSATNEKLFF
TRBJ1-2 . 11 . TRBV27 TGTGCCAGCAGATCGTCACAAGGCTACACCTTC CASRSSQGYTF
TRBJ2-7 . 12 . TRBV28 TGTGCCAGCAGTGTTCCCAGCTACGAGCAGTACTTC CASSVPSYEQYF
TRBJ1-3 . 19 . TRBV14 TGTGCCAGCAGCCAAGATAGTGCTGCTCTAATGCTCTCCCCCTACCCCATATATTTT CASSQDSAALMLSPYPIYF
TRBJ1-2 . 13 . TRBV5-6 TGTGCCAGCAGCTTCAACCCAGCGAATGGCTACACCTTC CASSFNPANGYTF
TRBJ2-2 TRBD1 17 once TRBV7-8 TGTGCCAGCAGCTCGGACAGGGGGGCGGTGGTACCCGGGGAGCTGTTTTTT CASSSDRGAVVPGELFF
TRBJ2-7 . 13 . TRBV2 TGTGCCAGCAGGCGGGACGGATCCTACGAGCAGTACTTC CASRRDGSYEQYF
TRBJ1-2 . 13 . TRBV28 TGTGCCAGTGGGCCGGGGTACATCTATGGCTACACCTTC CASGPGYIYGYTF
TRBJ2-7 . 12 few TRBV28 TGTGCCAGCAGATCAGGGATCTACGAGCAGTACTTC CASRSGIYEQYF
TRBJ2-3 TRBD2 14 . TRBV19 TGTGCCAGTAGGACTAGCGGGACCACAGATACGCAGTATTTT CASRTSGTTDTQYF
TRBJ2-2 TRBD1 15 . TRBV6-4 TGTGCCAGCAGACGGGACAGGGGGTACACCGGGGAGCTGTTTTTT CASRRDRGYTGELFF
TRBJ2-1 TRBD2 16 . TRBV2 TGTGCCAGCAGTCTCCGACTAGCGGGGGGGCGGGATGAGCAGTTCTTC CASSLRLAGGRDEQFF
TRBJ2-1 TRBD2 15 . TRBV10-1 TGCGCCAGCAGCAAGCGGGACCTAAAAATCCATGAGCAGTTCTTC CASSKRDLKIHEQFF
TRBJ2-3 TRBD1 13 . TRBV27 TGTGCCAGCAGCCAGGACAGGCGGGATACGCAGTATTTT CASSQDRRDTQYF
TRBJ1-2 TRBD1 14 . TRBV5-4 TGTGCCAGCAGCTTGGACCGGGACAGGGGTGGCTACACCTTC CASSLDRDRGGYTF
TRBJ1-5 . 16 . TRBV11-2 TGTGCCAGCAGCTTAGAAGGGGTTGGCGGCAATCAGCCCCAGCATTTT CASSLEGVGGNQPQHF
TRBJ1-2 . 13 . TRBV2 TGTGCCAGCACCGCCTACAGTGACTATGGCTACACCTTC CASTAYSDYGYTF
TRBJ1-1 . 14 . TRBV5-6 TGTGCCAGCAGCCGCAGGGGACCTACAACCGAAGCTTTCTTT CASSRRGPTTEAFF
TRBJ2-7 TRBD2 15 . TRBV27 TGTGCCAGCAGTTTTATGGGGACTAACTCCTACGAGCAGTACTTC CASSFMGTNSYEQYF